The 13 T cell receptor beta chains presented below share a single source sample, sequenced in a study of blood T cell repertoires in COVID-19. Assay used: immunoSEQ multiplex PCR; TCRdb lists only in-frame clones, some missing. The sample contains about 310,000 clones, roughly 90% of which appear only once. Sample: PBMCs or T cells enriched from blood (not recorded which). The receptors shown here come from a woman aged 25 to 45 who had recovered from COVID-19.

This sequence joins TRBV21-1 and TRBJ2-6; TRBD1 is the table's D call and was not checked against the DNA. TRBV21-1 is a documented pseudogene. The CDR3 has 15 residues. CDR3 DNA: TGTGCCAGCAGCAAAGACACGCCCGTGGCCAACGTCCTGACTTTC. Translation gives CASSKDTPVANVLTF.

This chain uses TRBV2 with TRBJ1-2; D is possibly TRBD1 (5 bases). The V gene lost 4 bases and the J gene lost 7 bases, with 10 bases spanning the gap. Looked up from germline, CDR1 is SNHLY and CDR2 is FYNNEI. The length of the CDR3 is 12 residues. The CDR3 region is CASSVGGGGYTF. The CDR3 DNA follows: TGTGCCAGCAGTGTGGGGGGTGGTGGCTACACCTTC.

The rearrangement links TRBV7-2 to TRBJ2-1; 9 bases are shared with TRBD2. CDR1 is SGHTA and CDR2 is FQGNSA in the germline V gene. V lost 2 bases, J lost 8 bases, and 13 bases stayed unmatched. CDR3 length: 17 residues. CDR3: CASSLPSGTSRSDEQFF. In DNA, the CDR3 is TGTGCCAGCAGCTTACCGTCCGGGACTAGCAGGTCGGATGAGCAGTTCTTC.

The V call is TRBV20-1, the J call TRBJ1-5; TRBD1 agrees at 9 bases. The ends lost 3 bases at V and 4 bases at J; junction bases unmatched: 7. The CDR3 is made up of 15 amino acids. Germline CDR1 is DFQATT and CDR2 is SNEGSKA (reference sequence). Here the CDR3 reads CSASINRGPNQPQHF. In DNA form, the CDR3 reads TGCAGTGCTAGTATTAACAGGGGGCCGAATCAGCCCCAGCATTTT.

This clone has just one count. This chain links TRBV5-6 with TRBJ1-6; 7 bases are a match to TRBD1. The CDR3 sequence is 12 residues long. Germline V lookup: CDR1 SGHDT, CDR2 YYEEEE. V was clipped by 4 bases and J by 11 bases; unmatched bases: 3. The CDR3 region is CASSPGTAPLHF. The CDR3 nucleotides read TGTGCCAGCAGCCCGGGGACAGCACCCCTCCACTTT.

The chain links TRBV29-1 to TRBJ1-2; 7 bases agree with TRBD1. The CDR3 runs to 13 residues. CDR1 is SQVTM and CDR2 is ANQGSEA in the germline V gene. With 2 bases clipped from V and 3 bases from J, the junction kept 3 bases outside the gene matches. The CDR3 DNA reads TGCAGCGTTGAACCGACAGGGTACTATGGCTACACCTTC. Translation gives CSVEPTGYYGYTF. Looking up the rest from reference TRBV29-1 and TRBJ1-2 gives the full variable domain: SAVISQKPSRDICQRGTSLTIQCQVDSQVTMMFWYRQQPGQSLTLIATANQGSEATYESGFVIDKFPISRPNLTFSTLTVSNMSPEDSSIYLCSVEPTGYYGYTFGSGTRLTVV.

V usage is TRBV18 and J usage is TRBJ2-5, with 8 bases matching TRBD2. Germline CDR1 is KGHSH and CDR2 is LQKENI. CDR3 length: 17 residues. Losses at the gene ends were 3 bases for V and 5 bases for J; bases not matched to a gene: 14. Here the CDR3 DNA reads TGTGCCAGCTCACCTCTCGCCTTGCGGGAGCGGGGGGAGACCCAGTACTTC. It translates to CASSPLALRERGETQYF.

This clone has a single count. The V and J genes are TRBV2 and TRBJ1-2; 7 nucleotides match TRBD1. CDR1 SNHLY and CDR2 FYNNEI come from the germline V gene. Trimming cost V 4 bases and J 3 bases; bases outside gene matches: 8. CDR3 size: 15 residues. The DNA of the CDR3 is TGTGCCAGCAGTGCGACAGGGATCCCGGACTATGGCTACACCTTC. Encoded protein: CASSATGIPDYGYTF.

The table lists this clone with a few counts. The CDR3 sequence: CASKNRDRKNEQFF. In DNA form, the CDR3 reads TGTGCCAGCAAGAACCGGGACAGAAAAAATGAGCAGTTCTTC. V usage is TRBV2 and J usage is TRBJ2-1, with 7 nucleotides matching TRBD1. Germline loops: CDR1 SNHLY, CDR2 FYNNEI. The CDR3 is 14 amino acids. After removal of 7 bases from V and 7 bases from J, the junction contained 10 bases not matched to a gene.

This sequence joins TRBV6-2 or TRBV6-3 and TRBJ1-1; TRBD1 is a possible D gene (6 bases). V shed 2 bases and J shed 4 bases, with 14 bases lying between them. The V gene's germline CDR1 is MNHEY and CDR2 SVGEGT. The CDR3 length is 15 residues. The CDR3 DNA reads as TGTGCCAGCAGTTACCCCGCACAGGGCAGCACTGAAGCTTTCTTT. It codes for CASSYPAQGSTEAFF.

The genes are TRBV29-1 and TRBJ1-5; 7 bases line up with TRBD1. The CDR3 spans 14 residues. V gave up 4 bases and J gave up 3 bases; unmatched junction bases: 6. CDR1 and CDR2 from the germline V gene are SQVTM and ANQGSEA. The CDR3 protein is CSVAPGGNNQPQHF. CDR3 in DNA: TGCAGCGTTGCCCCAGGGGGGAACAATCAGCCCCAGCATTTT. The full variable domain, its missing parts supplied by reference TRBV29-1 and TRBJ1-5, is SAVISQKPSRDICQRGTSLTIQCQVDSQVTMMFWYRQQPGQSLTLIATANQGSEATYESGFVIDKFPISRPNLTFSTLTVSNMSPEDSSIYLCSVAPGGNNQPQHFGDGTRLSIL.

This chain uses TRBV2 with TRBJ1-4; possible D gene TRBD1, 5 bases. Germline lookup yields CDR1 SNHLY and CDR2 FYNNEI. The CDR3 is 15 residues long. V gave up 5 bases and J gave up 7 bases, with 17 bases separating them. The CDR3 bases are TGTGCCAGCAGTTCGGGGGGGACGAGGAGTGAAAAACTGTTTTTT. Translated: CASSSGGTRSEKLFF.

The table lists this clone with a count of one. This chain uses TRBV18 with TRBJ2-3; 8 nucleotides align to TRBD2. The CDR3 covers 17 residues. Looked up from germline, CDR1 is KGHSH and CDR2 is LQKENI. With V trimmed by 1 base and J by 4 bases, 10 bases remained unmatched. The CDR3 sequence: CASSPLYEAGGADTQYF. CDR3 nucleotide sequence: TGTGCCAGCTCACCACTTTATGAGGCGGGAGGTGCAGATACGCAGTATTTT.